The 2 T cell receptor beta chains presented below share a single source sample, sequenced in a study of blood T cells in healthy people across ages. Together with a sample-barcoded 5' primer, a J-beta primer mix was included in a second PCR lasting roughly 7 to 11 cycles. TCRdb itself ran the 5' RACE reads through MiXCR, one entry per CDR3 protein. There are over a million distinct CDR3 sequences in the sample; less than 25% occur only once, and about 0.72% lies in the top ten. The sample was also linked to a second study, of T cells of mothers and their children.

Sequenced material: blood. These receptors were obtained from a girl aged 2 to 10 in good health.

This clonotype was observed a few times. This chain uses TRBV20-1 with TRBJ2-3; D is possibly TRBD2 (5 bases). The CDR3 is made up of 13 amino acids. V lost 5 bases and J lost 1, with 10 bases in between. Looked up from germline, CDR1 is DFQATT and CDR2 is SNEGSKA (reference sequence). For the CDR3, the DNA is TGCAGTGCTTTCCTCGGGGGCACAGATACGCAGTATTTT. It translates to CSAFLGGTDTQYF.

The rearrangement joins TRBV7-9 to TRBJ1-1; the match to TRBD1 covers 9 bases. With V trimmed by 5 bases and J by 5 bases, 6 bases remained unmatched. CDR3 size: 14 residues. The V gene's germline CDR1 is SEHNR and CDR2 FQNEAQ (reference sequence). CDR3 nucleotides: TGTGCCAGCAGCACAGGGGGCATGTATACTGAAGCTTTCTTT. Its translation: CASSTGGMYTEAFF.